The T cell receptor beta chain described here comes from a study of cytomegalovirus exposure and HLA in healthy donors. The CDR3 length is 13 residues. CDR1 and CDR2 (germline): LNHDA, SQIVND (reference sequence). V was shortened by 9 bases and J by 1 base, with 12 bases between the two germline ends. Primers: 60 Vbeta forward and 13 Jbeta reverse. This table comes from immunoSEQ multiplex PCR, and its TCRdb copy is limited to in-frame clones, with some not included. The sample has over 150,000 clones, 80% to 85% seen once; the top ten hold approximately 6.5%. The sequence derives from a woman in her forties or fifties in good health and CMV-seropositive. The specimen sequenced was PBMCs. The gene calls are TRBV19 and TRBJ1-2, with TRBD1 as a possible D gene (5 bases). Written as DNA, the CDR3 is TGTGCCAGCGCGGGGCGAATTAACTATGGCTACACCTTC. Translating it yields CASAGRINYGYTF.